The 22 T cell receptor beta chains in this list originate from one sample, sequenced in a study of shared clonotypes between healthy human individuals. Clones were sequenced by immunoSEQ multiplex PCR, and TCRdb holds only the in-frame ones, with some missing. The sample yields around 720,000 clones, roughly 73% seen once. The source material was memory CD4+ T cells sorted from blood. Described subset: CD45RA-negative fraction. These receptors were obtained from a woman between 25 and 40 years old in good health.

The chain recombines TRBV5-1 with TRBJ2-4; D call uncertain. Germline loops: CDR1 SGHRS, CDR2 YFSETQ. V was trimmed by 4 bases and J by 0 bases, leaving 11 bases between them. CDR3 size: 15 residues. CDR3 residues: CASSPAWEAKNIQYF. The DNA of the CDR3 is TGCGCCAGCAGCCCAGCATGGGAAGCCAAAAACATTCAGTACTTC.

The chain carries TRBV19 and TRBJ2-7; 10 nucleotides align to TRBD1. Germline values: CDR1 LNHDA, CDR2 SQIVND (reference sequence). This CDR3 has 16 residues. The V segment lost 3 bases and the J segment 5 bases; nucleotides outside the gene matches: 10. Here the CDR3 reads CASSMAWDRGHHEQYF. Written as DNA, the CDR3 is TGTGCCAGTAGTATGGCGTGGGACAGGGGACACCACGAGCAGTACTTC.

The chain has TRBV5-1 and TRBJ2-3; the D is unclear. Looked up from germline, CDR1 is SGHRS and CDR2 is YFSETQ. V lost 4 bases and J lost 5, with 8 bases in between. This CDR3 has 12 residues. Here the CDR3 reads CASSLGVDTQYF. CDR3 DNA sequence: TGCGCCAGCAGCCTAGGTGTAGATACGCAGTATTTT.

The DNA of the CDR3 is TGTGCCAGCGCCGTCGGTAGGTCGTGGCATGGCTACACCTTC. It is translated as CASAVGRSWHGYTF. The chain combines TRBV28 with TRBJ1-2, with no clear D. Trimming took off 8 bases at V and 6 bases at J, with 19 bases between the two ends. The CDR3 is 14 amino acids. Per the germline V gene, CDR1 is MDHEN and CDR2 is SYDVKM.

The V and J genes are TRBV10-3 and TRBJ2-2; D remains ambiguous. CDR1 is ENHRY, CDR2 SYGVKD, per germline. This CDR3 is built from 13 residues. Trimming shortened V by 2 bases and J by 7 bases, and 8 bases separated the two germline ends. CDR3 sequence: CAISEGEDGELFF. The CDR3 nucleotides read TGTGCCATCAGTGAGGGGGAAGACGGGGAGCTGTTTTTT.

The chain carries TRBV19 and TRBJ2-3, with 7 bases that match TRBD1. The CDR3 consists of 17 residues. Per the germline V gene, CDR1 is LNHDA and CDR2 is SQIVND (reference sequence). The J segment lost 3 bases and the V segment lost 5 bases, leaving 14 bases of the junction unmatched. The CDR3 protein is CASSSFLRDRKTDTQYF. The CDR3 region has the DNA TGTGCCAGTAGTTCATTCCTCCGGGACAGAAAAACAGATACGCAGTATTTT. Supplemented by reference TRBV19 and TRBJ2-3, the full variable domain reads DGGITQSPKYLFRKEGQNVTLSCEQNLNHDAMYWYRQDPGQGLRLIYYSQIVNDFQKGDIAEGYSVSREKKESFPLTVTSAQKNPTAFYLCASSSFLRDRKTDTQYFGPGTRLTVL.

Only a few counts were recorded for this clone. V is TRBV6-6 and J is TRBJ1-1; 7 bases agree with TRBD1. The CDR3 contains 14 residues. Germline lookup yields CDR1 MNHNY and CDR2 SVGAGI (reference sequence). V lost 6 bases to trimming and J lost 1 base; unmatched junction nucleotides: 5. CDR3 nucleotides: TGTGCCAGCAGATGGGACAGCAAGAACACTGAAGCTTTCTTT. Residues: CASRWDSKNTEAFF.

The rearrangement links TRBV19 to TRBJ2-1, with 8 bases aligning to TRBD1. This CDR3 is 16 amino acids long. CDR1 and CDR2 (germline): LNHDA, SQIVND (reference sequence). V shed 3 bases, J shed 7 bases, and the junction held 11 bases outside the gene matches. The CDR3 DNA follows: TGTGCCAGTAGTATCCCCGGGACAGGTCGTAGGAATGAGCAGTTCTTC. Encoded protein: CASSIPGTGRRNEQFF.

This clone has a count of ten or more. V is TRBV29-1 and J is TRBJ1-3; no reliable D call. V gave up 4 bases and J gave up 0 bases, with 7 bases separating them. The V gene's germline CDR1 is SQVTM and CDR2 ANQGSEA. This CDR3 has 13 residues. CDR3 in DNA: TGCAGCGTTGTGGCAGACTCTGGAAACACCATATATTTT. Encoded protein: CSVVADSGNTIYF.

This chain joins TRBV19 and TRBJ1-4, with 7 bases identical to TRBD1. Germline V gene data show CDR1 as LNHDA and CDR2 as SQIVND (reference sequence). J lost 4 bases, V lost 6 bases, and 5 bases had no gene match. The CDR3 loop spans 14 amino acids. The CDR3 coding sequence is TGTGCCAGTAGGAGGGGGCCGGATAATGAAAAACTGTTTTTT. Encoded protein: CASRRGPDNEKLFF. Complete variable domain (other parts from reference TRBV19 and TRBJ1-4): DGGITQSPKYLFRKEGQNVTLSCEQNLNHDAMYWYRQDPGQGLRLIYYSQIVNDFQKGDIAEGYSVSREKKESFPLTVTSAQKNPTAFYLCASRRGPDNEKLFFGSGTQLSVL.

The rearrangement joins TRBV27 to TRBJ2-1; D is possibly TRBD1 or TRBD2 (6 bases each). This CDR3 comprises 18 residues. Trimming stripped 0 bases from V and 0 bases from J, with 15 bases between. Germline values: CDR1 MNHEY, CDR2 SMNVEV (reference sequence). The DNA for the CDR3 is TGTGCCAGCAGTTTATCGCCCGGGGGCGGACCCTCCTACAATGAGCAGTTCTTC. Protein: CASSLSPGGGPSYNEQFF.

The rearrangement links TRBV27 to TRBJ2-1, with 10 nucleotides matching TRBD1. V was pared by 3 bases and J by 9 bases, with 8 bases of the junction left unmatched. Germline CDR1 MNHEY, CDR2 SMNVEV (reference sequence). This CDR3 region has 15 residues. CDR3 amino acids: CASSFWGQGSAEQFF. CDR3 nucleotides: TGTGCCAGCAGTTTTTGGGGACAGGGGAGCGCTGAGCAGTTCTTC.

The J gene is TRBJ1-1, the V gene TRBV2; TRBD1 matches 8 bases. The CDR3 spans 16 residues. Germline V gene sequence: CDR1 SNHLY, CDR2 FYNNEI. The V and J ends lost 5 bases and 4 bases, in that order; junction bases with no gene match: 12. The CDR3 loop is CASSYQGAGSSTEAFF. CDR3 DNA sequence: TGTGCCAGCAGTTACCAGGGGGCAGGATCGTCCACTGAAGCTTTCTTT.

The CDR3 loop reads CASSFSLAGGLYEQYF. Written as DNA, the CDR3 is TGTGCCAGCAGCTTCAGTCTAGCGGGAGGGCTATATGAGCAGTACTTC. The chain joins TRBV11-2 to TRBJ2-7; 12 positions match TRBD2. After removal of 3 bases from V and 7 bases from J, the junction contained 10 bases not matched to a gene. This CDR3 spans 16 amino acids. Germline lookup yields CDR1 SGHAT and CDR2 FQNNGV.

The CDR3 loop is CASSSGGAGLRNTIYF. DNA of the CDR3: TGTGCCAGCAGCTCGGGAGGGGCAGGGTTAAGAAACACCATATATTTT. The chain is built from TRBV7-8 and TRBJ1-3; tentative D call: TRBD1 (5 bases). The CDR3 contains 16 residues. Germline CDR1 reads SGHVS; CDR2 reads FQNEAQ. V lost 4 bases, J lost 5 bases, and 18 bases lay in between. Using reference TRBV7-8 and TRBJ1-3 for the parts outside the CDR3, the full variable domain is GAGVSQSPRYKVAKRGQDVALRCDPISGHVSLFWYQQALGQGPEFLTYFQNEAQLDKSGLPSDRFFAERPEGSVSTLKIQRTQQEDSAVYLCASSSGGAGLRNTIYFGEGSWLTVV.

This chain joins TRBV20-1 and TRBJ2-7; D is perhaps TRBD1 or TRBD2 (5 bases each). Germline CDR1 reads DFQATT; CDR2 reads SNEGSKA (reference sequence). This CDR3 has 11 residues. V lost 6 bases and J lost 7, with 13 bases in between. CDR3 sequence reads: CSASAGREQYF. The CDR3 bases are TGCAGTGCAAGCGCAGGGAGAGAGCAGTACTTC.

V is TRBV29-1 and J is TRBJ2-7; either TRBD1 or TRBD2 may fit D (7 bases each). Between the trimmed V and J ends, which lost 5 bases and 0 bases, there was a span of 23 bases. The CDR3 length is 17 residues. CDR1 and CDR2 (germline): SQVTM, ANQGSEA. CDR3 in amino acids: CSVWGTAGLLSSYEQYF. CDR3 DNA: TGCAGCGTTTGGGGGACAGCGGGACTGTTGAGCTCCTACGAGCAGTACTTC.

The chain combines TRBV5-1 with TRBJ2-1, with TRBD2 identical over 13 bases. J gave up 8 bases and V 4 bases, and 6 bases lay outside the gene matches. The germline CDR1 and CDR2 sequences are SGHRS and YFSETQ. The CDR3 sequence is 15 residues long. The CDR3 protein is CASSLGTSGIDEQFF. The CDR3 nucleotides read TGCGCCAGCAGCCTCGGGACTAGCGGGATTGATGAGCAGTTCTTC.

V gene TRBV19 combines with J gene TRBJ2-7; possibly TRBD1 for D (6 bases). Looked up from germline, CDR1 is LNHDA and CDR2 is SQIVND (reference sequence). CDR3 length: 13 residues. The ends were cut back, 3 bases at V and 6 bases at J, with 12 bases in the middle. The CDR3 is CASSMGALGEQYF. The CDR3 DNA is TGTGCCAGTAGTATGGGGGCTCTGGGCGAGCAGTACTTC.

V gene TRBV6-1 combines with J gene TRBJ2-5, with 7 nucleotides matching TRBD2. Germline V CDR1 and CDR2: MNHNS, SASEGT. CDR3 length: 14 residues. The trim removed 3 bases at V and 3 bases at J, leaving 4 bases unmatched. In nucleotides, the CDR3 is TGTGCCAGCAGTGATCCGGGGAGGGAAGAGACCCAGTACTTC. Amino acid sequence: CASSDPGREETQYF.

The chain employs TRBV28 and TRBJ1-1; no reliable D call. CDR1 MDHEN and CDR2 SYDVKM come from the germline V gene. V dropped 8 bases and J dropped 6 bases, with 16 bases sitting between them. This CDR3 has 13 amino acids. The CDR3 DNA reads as TGTGCCAGCTGTGGGTGGGCCCCCTCTGAAGCTTTCTTT. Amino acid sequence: CASCGWAPSEAFF.

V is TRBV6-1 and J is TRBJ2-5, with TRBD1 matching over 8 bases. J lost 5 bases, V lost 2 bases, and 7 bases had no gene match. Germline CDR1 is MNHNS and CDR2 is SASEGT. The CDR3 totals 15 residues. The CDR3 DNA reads TGTGCCAGCAGTGAACGGACAGGGTCTGAGGAGACCCAGTACTTC. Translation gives CASSERTGSEETQYF.